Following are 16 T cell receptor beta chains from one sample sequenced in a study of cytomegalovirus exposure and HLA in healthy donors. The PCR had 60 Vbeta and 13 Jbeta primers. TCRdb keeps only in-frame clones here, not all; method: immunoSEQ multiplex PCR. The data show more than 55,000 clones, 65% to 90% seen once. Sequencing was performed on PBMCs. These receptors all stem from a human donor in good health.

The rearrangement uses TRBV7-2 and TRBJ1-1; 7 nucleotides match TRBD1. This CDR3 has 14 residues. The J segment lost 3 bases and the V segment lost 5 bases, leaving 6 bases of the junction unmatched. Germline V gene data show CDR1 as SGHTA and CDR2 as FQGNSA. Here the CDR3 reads CASSLTGAYTEAFF. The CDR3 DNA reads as TGTGCCAGCAGCCTAACAGGGGCTTACACTGAAGCTTTCTTT.

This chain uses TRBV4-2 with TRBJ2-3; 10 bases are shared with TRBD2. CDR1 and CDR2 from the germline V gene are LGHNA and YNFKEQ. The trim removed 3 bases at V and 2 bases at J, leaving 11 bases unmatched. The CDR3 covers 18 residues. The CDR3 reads CASSQDLGTSANTDTQYF. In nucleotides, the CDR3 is TGTGCCAGCAGCCAGGACCTTGGGACTAGCGCGAACACAGATACGCAGTATTTT.

CDR3 loop: CASSAAREAGNTIYF. The CDR3 region has the DNA TGCGCCAGCAGTGCAGCCAGGGAGGCCGGGAACACCATATATTTT. This chain joins TRBV10-2 and TRBJ1-3; D perhaps matches TRBD1 (5 bases). This CDR3 has 15 amino acids. The germline gives CDR1 WSHSY, CDR2 SAAADI. Trimming took off 4 bases at V and 7 bases at J, with 17 bases between the two ends.

DNA for the CDR3: TGTGCCAGCAGCCCCAGGACAGGGGCCCTCCAAGAGACCCAGTACTTC. Translation gives CASSPRTGALQETQYF. This chain joins TRBV7-8 and TRBJ2-5; 9 bases are a match to TRBD1. The J segment lost 1 base and the V segment lost 5 bases, leaving 8 bases of the junction unmatched. From germline, CDR1 is SGHVS and CDR2 FQNEAQ. This CDR3 is 16 amino acids long.

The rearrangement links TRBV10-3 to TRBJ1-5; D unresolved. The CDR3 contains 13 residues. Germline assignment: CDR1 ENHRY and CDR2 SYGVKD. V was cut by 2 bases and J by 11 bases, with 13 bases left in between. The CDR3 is CAISERGIEAQHF. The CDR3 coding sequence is TGTGCCATCAGTGAGAGAGGGATCGAGGCCCAGCATTTT.

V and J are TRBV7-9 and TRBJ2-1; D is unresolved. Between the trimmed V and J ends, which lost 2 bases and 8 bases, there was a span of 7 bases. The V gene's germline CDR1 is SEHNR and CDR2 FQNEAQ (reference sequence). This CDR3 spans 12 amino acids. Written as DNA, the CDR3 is TGTGCCAGCAGCTTATCTCGGGATGAGCAGTTCTTC. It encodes CASSLSRDEQFF. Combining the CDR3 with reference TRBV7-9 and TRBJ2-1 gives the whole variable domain DTGVSQNPRHKITKRGQNVTFRCDPISEHNRLYWYRQTLGQGPEFLTYFQNEAQLEKSRLLSDRFSAERPKGSFSTLEIQRTEQGDSAMYLCASSLSRDEQFFGPGTRLTVL.

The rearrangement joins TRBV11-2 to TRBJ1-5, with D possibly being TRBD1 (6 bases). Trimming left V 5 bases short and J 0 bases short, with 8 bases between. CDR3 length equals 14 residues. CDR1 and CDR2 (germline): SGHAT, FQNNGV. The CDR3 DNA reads TGTGCCAGCAGCCAGGGGCGTAGCAATCAGCCCCAGCATTTT. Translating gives CASSQGRSNQPQHF. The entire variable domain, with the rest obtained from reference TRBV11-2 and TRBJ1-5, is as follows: EAGVAQSPRYKIIEKRQSVAFWCNPISGHATLYWYQQILGQGPKLLIQFQNNGVVDDSQLPKDRFSAERLKGVDSTLKIQPAKLEDSAVYLCASSQGRSNQPQHFGDGTRLSIL.

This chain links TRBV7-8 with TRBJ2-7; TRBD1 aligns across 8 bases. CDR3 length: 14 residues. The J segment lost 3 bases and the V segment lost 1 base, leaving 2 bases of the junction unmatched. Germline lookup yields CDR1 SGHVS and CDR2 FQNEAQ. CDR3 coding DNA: TGTGCCAGCAGCTTAGGGACAGGGATCTACGAGCAGTACTTC. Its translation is CASSLGTGIYEQYF.

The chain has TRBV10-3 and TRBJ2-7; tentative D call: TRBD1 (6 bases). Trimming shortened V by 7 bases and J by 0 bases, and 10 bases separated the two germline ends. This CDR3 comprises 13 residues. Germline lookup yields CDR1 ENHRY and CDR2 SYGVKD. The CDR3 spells CAITSDSSYEQYF. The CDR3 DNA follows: TGTGCCATCACCTCGGACAGCTCCTACGAGCAGTACTTC.

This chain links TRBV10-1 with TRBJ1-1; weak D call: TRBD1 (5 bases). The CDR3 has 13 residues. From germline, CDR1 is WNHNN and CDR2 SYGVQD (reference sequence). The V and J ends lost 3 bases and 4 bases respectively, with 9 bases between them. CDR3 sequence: CASSDQGGTEAFF. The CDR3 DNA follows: TGCGCCAGCAGTGACCAGGGAGGCACTGAAGCTTTCTTT.

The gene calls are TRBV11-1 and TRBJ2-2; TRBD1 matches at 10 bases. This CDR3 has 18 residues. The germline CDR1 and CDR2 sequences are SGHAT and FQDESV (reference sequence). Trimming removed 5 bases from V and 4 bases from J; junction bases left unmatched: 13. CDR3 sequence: CASSIPGQGSSFTGELFF. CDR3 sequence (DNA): TGTGCCAGCAGCATACCGGGACAGGGGTCATCTTTCACCGGGGAGCTGTTTTTT.

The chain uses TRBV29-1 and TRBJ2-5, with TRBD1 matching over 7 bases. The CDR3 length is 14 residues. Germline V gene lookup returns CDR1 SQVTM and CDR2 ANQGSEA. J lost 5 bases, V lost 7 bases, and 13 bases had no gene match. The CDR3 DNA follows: TGCAGCGCCATACTACAGGGGCTGGGGGAGACCCAGTACTTC. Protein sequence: CSAILQGLGETQYF. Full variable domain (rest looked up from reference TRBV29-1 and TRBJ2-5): SAVISQKPSRDICQRGTSLTIQCQVDSQVTMMFWYRQQPGQSLTLIATANQGSEATYESGFVIDKFPISRPNLTFSTLTVSNMSPEDSSIYLCSAILQGLGETQYFGPGTRLLVL.

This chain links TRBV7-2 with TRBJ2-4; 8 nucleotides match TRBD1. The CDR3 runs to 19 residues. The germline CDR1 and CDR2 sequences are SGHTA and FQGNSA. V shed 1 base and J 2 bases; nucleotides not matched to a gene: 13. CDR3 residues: CASSLESGTGGVPKNIQYF. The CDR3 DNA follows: TGTGCCAGCAGCTTAGAAAGTGGGACAGGAGGGGTGCCCAAAAACATTCAGTACTTC.

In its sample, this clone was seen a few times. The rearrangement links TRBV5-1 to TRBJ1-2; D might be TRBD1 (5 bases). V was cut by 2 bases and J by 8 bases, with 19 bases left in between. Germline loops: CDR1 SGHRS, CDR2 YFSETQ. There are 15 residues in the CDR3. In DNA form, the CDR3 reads TGCGCCAGCAGCTTTTCAGCGGCAGCCGGGGGAGGCTACACCTTC. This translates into CASSFSAAAGGGYTF.

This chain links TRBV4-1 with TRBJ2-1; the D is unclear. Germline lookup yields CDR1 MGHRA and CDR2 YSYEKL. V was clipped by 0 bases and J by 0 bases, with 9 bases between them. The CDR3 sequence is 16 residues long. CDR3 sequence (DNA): TGCGCCAGCAGCCAAGATCGAAAGAGCTCCTACAATGAGCAGTTCTTC. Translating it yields CASSQDRKSSYNEQFF.

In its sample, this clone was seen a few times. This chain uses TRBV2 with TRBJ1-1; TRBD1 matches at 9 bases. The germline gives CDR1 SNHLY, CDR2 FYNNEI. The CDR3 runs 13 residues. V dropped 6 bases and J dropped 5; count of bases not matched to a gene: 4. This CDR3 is CASSVQGATEAFF. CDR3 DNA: TGTGCCAGCAGCGTACAGGGGGCTACTGAAGCTTTCTTT.